This T cell receptor beta chain was profiled in a study of T cell responses to AZD1222 COVID-19 vaccine. J lost 6 bases, V lost 8 bases, and 7 bases had no gene match. From germline, CDR1 is MNHEY and CDR2 SVGAGI. The CDR3 has 13 amino acids. Profiling relied on immunoSEQ multiplex PCR, and the TCRdb table lists in-frame clones only, not all of them. The sample contains about 81,000 clones, about 91% of which appear only once. About this clone itself: Antigen unknown.

Study-level points and caveats: Close to half of spike-specific TCRs reportedly recognize unmutated variant regions.

Here the sequenced sample was peripheral blood, taken 28 days after the second AZD1222 dose. The rearrangement joins TRBV6-5 to TRBJ2-3; 8 nucleotides align to TRBD2. The receptor was isolated from an adult who received the AZD1222 COVID-19 vaccine. The CDR3 DNA reads TGTGCCAGCTCAGCGGGAGTAGGGGATACGCAGTATTTT. Protein: CASSAGVGDTQYF.